Following are 21 T cell receptor beta chains from one sample sequenced in a study of T cell changes during pregnancy in multiple sclerosis (dated by TCRdb to about 2019). Receptors were amplified or captured by the immunoSEQ multiplex PCR assay. TCRdb obtained this table from immuneACCESS and retained in-frame rearrangements with V and J assigned. These tables miss some clones; where compared with another copy, unresolved V genes account for less than half of the shortfall, and the remainder is unexplained. The sample records tens of thousands of clones, roughly nine tenths of which are singletons. 3.5% to 4.5% of the sample comes from the top ten. The sample in question was CD8+ T cells from peripheral blood mononuclear cells, obtained in the second trimester of pregnancy. These TCRs come from a female donor with multiple sclerosis, enrolled in a pregnancy study.

This rearrangement joins TRBV21-1 to TRBJ1-5. TRBV21-1 is tagged as a pseudogene. The CDR3 consists of 16 residues. This CDR3 reads CASSTSGGHMNQPQHF. The CDR3 DNA is TGTGCCAGCAGCACAAGCGGGGGACACATGAATCAGCCCCAGCATTTT.

Here the CDR3 reads CASYRAGNTIYF. Written as DNA, the CDR3 is TGTGCCAGTTACAGGGCTGGAAACACCATATATTTT. The chain joins TRBV28 to TRBJ1-3; possibly TRBD1 for D (6 bases). This CDR3 region has 12 residues. Trimming took 9 bases from V and 2 from J, leaving 8 bases between them. Per germline, CDR1 MDHEN and CDR2 SYDVKM.

The chain employs TRBV27 and TRBJ2-5; maybe TRBD2 (6 bases). This CDR3 is built from 14 residues. Trimming took 7 bases from V and 5 from J, leaving 17 bases between them. The germline V gene encodes CDR1 MNHEY and CDR2 SMNVEV (reference sequence). The CDR3 loop is CASNYGGEGETQYF. CDR3 DNA: TGTGCCAGCAATTACGGAGGGGAAGGGGAGACCCAGTACTTC.

The V and J genes are TRBV5-4 and TRBJ2-7; 7 bases are shared with TRBD1. V lost 0 bases to trimming and J lost 2 bases; unmatched junction nucleotides: 2. The germline gives CDR1 SGHNT, CDR2 YYREEE (reference sequence). This CDR3 has 14 residues. The CDR3 DNA sequence: TGTGCCAGCAGCTTGGGGCAGGGGGCCTACGAGCAGTACTTC. The encoded protein is CASSLGQGAYEQYF.

The chain carries TRBV6-5 and TRBJ2-7; possibly TRBD2 for D (6 bases). Deletions cut 6 bases from V and 5 bases from J, with 20 bases between. CDR1 and CDR2 from the germline V gene are MNHEY and SVGAGI. The CDR3 is 15 amino acids. CDR3 loop: CASRPGDPRSDEQYF. The CDR3 DNA sequence: TGTGCCAGCAGGCCGGGGGATCCAAGGTCCGACGAGCAGTACTTC.

This chain links TRBV19 with TRBJ2-1; 9 positions match TRBD2. This CDR3 contains 16 residues. Trimming cost V 5 bases and J 8 bases; bases outside gene matches: 13. Germline CDR1 is LNHDA and CDR2 is SQIVND (reference sequence). The CDR3 coding sequence is TGTGCCAGTAGTCTGGGTTCGCGGGAGGGCCAGTATGAGCAGTTCTTC. Protein product: CASSLGSREGQYEQFF.

V and J are TRBV19 and TRBJ2-7; 12 bases align to TRBD1. The germline CDR1 and CDR2 sequences are LNHDA and SQIVND (reference sequence). This CDR3 has 15 residues. J lost 2 bases, V lost 3 bases, and 2 bases had no gene match. CDR3 bases: TGTGCCAGTAGTATGAGGGACAGGGGGCCCTACGAGCAGTACTTC. Encoded protein: CASSMRDRGPYEQYF.

The rearrangement links TRBV30 to TRBJ1-2, with D maybe TRBD1 (6 bases). V was clipped by 2 bases and J by 6 bases, with 13 bases between them. Germline V CDR1 and CDR2: GTSNPN, SVGIG (reference sequence). The CDR3 runs 13 residues. The CDR3 reads CAWSLIGGDGYTF. CDR3 sequence (DNA): TGTGCCTGGAGTTTAATAGGGGGGGATGGCTACACCTTC.

The count of this clone is one. The chain recombines TRBV30 with TRBJ2-3; D ambiguous. Germline CDR1 is GTSNPN and CDR2 is SVGIG (reference sequence). The CDR3 runs to 12 residues. V shed 4 bases and J shed 1 base, with 6 bases lying between them. The DNA for the CDR3 is TGTGCCTGGACCTACGGCACAGATACGCAGTATTTT. It is translated as CAWTYGTDTQYF.

V and J are TRBV27 and TRBJ2-7; 10 bases match TRBD2. Unmatched junction bases numbered 0, after V lost 2 bases and J lost 2 bases. The CDR3 loop spans 14 amino acids. Per germline, CDR1 MNHEY and CDR2 SMNVEV (reference sequence). This CDR3 is CASSLGLAAYEQYF. For the CDR3, the DNA is TGTGCCAGCAGTTTAGGACTAGCGGCCTACGAGCAGTACTTC.

J is TRBJ1-1 and V is TRBV13; D not resolved. Germline V CDR1 and CDR2: PRHDT, FYEKMQ (reference sequence). The CDR3 is 13 amino acids. Trimming stripped 10 bases from V and 0 bases from J, with 12 bases between. The CDR3 is CATQRGMNTEAFF. CDR3 DNA: TGTGCCACCCAACGGGGAATGAACACTGAAGCTTTCTTT.

In this sample, this clone turned up once. A junction end diverges from the germline sequence, so it may reflect a read error. The chain carries TRBV6-7 and TRBJ1-4; tentatively, D is TRBD1 (5 bases). TRBV6-7 counts as an open reading frame of uncertain function. The CDR3 contains 13 residues. CDR3 coding DNA: TGTGCCAGCAGTTACCCCTCTCGGGGGTGGACCCTTTTT. Translated, it gives CASSYPSRGWTLF.

This sequence joins TRBV11-2 and TRBJ1-2; D not resolved. Germline assignment: CDR1 SGHAT and CDR2 FQNNGV. The CDR3 length is 14 residues. V lost 0 bases and J 3 bases, leaving 8 bases between the germline ends. In DNA, the CDR3 is TGTGCCAGCAGCTTAGACTCAGTATACTATGGCTACACCTTC. Translation: CASSLDSVYYGYTF.

This chain links TRBV27 with TRBJ2-1; the D gene is possibly TRBD2 (5 bases). Trimming cost V 2 bases and J 1 base, with 6 bases left between them. CDR3 length: 14 residues. Germline V gene sequence: CDR1 MNHEY, CDR2 SMNVEV (reference sequence). The CDR3 DNA reads as TGTGCCAGCAGTTTAAGAGGGTCCTACAATGAGCAGTTCTTC. Encoded protein: CASSLRGSYNEQFF.

The CDR3 DNA reads TGTGCCAGCAGCAAAGTTGGGACTATTTCTCCTAGAGAGCAGTACTTC. This translates into CASSKVGTISPREQYF. The rearrangement links TRBV21-1 to TRBJ2-7; the table's D call, TRBD2, was not checked against the DNA. TRBV21-1 is a pseudogene. The CDR3 has 16 amino acids.

The chain has TRBV7-2 and TRBJ1-5, with D tentatively TRBD1 (6 bases). Germline CDR1 SGHTA, CDR2 FQGNSA. Trimming removed 1 base at V and 2 bases at J, with 15 bases between. CDR3 length equals 17 residues. CDR3 region: CASSLVYRGHGNQPQHF. CDR3 sequence (DNA): TGTGCCAGCAGCTTAGTATATAGGGGACATGGCAATCAGCCCCAGCATTTT. The full variable domain, in which reference TRBV7-2 and TRBJ1-5 provide the parts outside the CDR3, is GAGVSQSPSNKVTEKGKDVELRCDPISGHTALYWYRQSLGQGLEFLIYFQGNSAPDKSGLPSDRFSAERTGGSVSTLTIQRTQQEDSAVYLCASSLVYRGHGNQPQHFGDGTRLSIL.

This chain connects TRBV5-5 to TRBJ2-7, with D possibly being TRBD2 (5 bases). V lost 4 bases, J lost 7 bases, and 18 bases lay in between. Germline loops: CDR1 SGHKS, CDR2 YYEKEE (reference sequence). The CDR3 sequence is 14 residues long. This CDR3 reads CASSLIAPLGEQYF. The CDR3 DNA follows: TGTGCCAGCAGCCTTATAGCGCCCCTAGGGGAGCAGTACTTC.

The rearrangement joins TRBV19 to TRBJ1-2, with TRBD1 identical over 9 bases. V trimming: 0 bases; J trimming: 6 bases; junction bases outside the gene matches: 8. There are 16 residues in the CDR3. CDR1 and CDR2 (germline): LNHDA, SQIVND (reference sequence). In DNA, the CDR3 is TGTGCCAGTAGTATAGATGTGGCGACAGGGGGAGATGGCTACACCTTC. It yields the protein CASSIDVATGGDGYTF.

This chain uses TRBV13 with TRBJ2-1; 12 nucleotides agree with TRBD2. This CDR3 is 17 amino acids long. From germline, CDR1 is PRHDT and CDR2 FYEKMQ (reference sequence). Unmatched junction bases numbered 12, after V lost 0 bases and J lost 12 bases. CDR3 bases: TGTGCCAGCAGCTTAGGCCGAGGGACTAGCGGGCGTGAGGGGCAGTTCTTC. Translating it yields CASSLGRGTSGREGQFF.

The chain joins TRBV5-1 to TRBJ2-7; TRBD2 matches at 8 bases. The CDR3 consists of 14 residues. Trimming at V came to 4 bases and at J to 0 bases, leaving 3 bases not matched to a gene. The germline gives CDR1 SGHRS, CDR2 YFSETQ. In DNA form, the CDR3 reads TGCGCCAGCAGCCGGGAGGGTAACTCCTACGAGCAGTACTTC. This sequence encodes CASSREGNSYEQYF. Supplemented by reference TRBV5-1 and TRBJ2-7, the full variable domain reads KAGVTQTPRYLIKTRGQQVTLSCSPISGHRSVSWYQQTPGQGLQFLFEYFSETQRNKGNFPGRFSGRQFSNSRSEMNVSTLELGDSALYLCASSREGNSYEQYFGPGTRLTVT.

Only a few counts were recorded for this clone. This chain connects TRBV27 to TRBJ2-3; D perhaps matches TRBD2 (5 bases). Germline-derived CDR1 and CDR2 are MNHEY and SMNVEV (reference sequence). Trimming cost V 4 bases and J 2 bases, with 16 bases left between them. The CDR3 spans 16 residues. In DNA, the CDR3 is TGTGCCAGCAGTTGGGGAGCGTCGGGGATCACAGATACGCAGTATTTT. Translated, it gives CASSWGASGITDTQYF.